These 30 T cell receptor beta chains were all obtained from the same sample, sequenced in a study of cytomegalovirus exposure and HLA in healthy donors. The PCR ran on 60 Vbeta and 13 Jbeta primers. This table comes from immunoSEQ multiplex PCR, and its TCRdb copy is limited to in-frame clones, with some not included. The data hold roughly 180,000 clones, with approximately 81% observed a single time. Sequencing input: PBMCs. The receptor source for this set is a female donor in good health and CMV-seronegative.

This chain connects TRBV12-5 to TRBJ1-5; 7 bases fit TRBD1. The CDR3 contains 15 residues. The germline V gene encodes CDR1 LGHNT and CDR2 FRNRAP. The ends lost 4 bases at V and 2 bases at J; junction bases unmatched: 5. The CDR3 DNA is TGTGCTAGTGGTTGGGGGACAGACCGCAATCAGCCCCAGCATTTT. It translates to CASGWGTDRNQPQHF.

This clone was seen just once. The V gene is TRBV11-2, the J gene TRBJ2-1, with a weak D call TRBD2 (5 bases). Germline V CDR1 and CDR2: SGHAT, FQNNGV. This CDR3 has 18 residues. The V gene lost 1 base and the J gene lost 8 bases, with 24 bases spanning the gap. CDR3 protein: CASSLAPTGLTGVYEQFF. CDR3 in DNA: TGTGCCAGCAGCTTAGCTCCCACGGGGTTAACCGGAGTCTATGAGCAGTTCTTC.

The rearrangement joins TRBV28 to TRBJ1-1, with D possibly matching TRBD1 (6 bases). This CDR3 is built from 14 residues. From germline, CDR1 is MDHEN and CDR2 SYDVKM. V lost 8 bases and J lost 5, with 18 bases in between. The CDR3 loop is CASHPQGRGTEAFF. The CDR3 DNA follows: TGTGCCAGCCACCCCCAGGGGCGCGGAACTGAAGCTTTCTTT.

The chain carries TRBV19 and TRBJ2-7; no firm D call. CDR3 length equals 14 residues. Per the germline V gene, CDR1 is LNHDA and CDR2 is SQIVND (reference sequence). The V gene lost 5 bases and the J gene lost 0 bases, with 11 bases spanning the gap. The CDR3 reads CASSEQSRSYEQYF. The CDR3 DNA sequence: TGTGCCAGTAGTGAACAGAGTCGCTCCTACGAGCAGTACTTC.

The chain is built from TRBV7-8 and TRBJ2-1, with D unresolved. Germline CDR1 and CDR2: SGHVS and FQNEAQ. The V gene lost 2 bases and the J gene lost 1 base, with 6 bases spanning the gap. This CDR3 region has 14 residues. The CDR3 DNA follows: TGTGCCAGCAGCTTACCCGGGTCCTACAATGAGCAGTTCTTC. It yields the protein CASSLPGSYNEQFF.

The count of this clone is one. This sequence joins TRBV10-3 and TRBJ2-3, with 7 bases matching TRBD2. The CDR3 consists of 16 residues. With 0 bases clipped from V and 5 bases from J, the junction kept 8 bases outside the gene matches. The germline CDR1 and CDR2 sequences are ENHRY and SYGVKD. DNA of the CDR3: TGTGCCATCAGTGAGTCCGCGGGAGCTGTCGGAGATACGCAGTATTTT. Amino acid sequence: CAISESAGAVGDTQYF.

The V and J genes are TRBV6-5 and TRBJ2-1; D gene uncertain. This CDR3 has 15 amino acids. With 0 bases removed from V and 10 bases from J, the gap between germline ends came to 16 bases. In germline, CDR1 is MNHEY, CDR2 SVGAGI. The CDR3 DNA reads TGTGCCAGCAGTTACTCGAATCGAGGCTATCGGGAGCAGTTCTTC. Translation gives CASSYSNRGYREQFF.

In DNA, the CDR3 is TGTGCCAGCAGTGAGGCGGAATACAATGAGCAGTTCTTC. Protein product: CASSEAEYNEQFF. The chain carries TRBV25-1 and TRBJ2-1; D is ambiguous. V lost 3 bases and J lost 4, with 7 bases in between. The CDR3 runs 13 residues. Germline V gives CDR1 MGHDK, CDR2 SYGVNS.

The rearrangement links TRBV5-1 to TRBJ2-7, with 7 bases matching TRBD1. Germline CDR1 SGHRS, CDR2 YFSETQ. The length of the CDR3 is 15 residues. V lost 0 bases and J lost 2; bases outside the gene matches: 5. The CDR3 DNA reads TGCGCCAGCAGCTTGGCGGGACAGCAAACCTACGAGCAGTACTTC. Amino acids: CASSLAGQQTYEQYF.

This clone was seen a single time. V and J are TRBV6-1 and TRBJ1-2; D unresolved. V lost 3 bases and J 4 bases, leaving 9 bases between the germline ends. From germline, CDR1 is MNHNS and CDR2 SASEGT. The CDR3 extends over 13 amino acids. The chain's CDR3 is CASSESRPYGYTF. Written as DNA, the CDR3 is TGTGCCAGCAGTGAGTCCAGGCCCTATGGCTACACCTTC.

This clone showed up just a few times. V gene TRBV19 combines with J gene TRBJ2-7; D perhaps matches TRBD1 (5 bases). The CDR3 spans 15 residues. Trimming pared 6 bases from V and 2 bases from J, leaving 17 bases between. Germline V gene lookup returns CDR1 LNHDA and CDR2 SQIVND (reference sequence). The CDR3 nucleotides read TGTGCCAGTAGCACTTCGGAAGGGGCCCCCTACGAGCAGTACTTC. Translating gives CASSTSEGAPYEQYF.

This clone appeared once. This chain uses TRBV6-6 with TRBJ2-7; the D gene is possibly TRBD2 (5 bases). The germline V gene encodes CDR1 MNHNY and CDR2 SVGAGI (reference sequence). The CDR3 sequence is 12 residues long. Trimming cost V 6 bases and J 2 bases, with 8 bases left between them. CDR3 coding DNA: TGTGCCAGCAGGGACTTTACCTACGAGCAGTACTTC. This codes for CASRDFTYEQYF.

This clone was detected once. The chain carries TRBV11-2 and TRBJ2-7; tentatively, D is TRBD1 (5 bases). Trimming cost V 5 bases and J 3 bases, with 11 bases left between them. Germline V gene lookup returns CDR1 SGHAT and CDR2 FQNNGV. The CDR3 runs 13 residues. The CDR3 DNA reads TGTGCCAGCAGCCCCCTCGACAGCTACGAGCAGTACTTC. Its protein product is CASSPLDSYEQYF.

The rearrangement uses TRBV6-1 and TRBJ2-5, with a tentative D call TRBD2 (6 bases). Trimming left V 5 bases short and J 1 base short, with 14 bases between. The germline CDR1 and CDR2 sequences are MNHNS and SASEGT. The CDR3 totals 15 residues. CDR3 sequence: CASSTNTGSQETQYF. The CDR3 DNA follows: TGTGCCAGCAGTACCAATACCGGGAGCCAAGAGACCCAGTACTTC.

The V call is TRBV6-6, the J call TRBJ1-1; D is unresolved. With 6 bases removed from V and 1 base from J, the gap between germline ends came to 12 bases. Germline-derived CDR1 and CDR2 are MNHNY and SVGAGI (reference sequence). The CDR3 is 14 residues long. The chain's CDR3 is CASRPTRQNTEAFF. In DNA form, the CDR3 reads TGTGCCAGCAGACCGACTAGACAGAACACTGAAGCTTTCTTT.

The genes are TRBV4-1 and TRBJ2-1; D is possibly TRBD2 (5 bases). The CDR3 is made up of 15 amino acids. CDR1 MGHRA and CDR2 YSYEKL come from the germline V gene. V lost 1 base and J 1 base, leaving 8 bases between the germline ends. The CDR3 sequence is CASSQAEGSYNEQFF. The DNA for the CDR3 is TGCGCCAGCAGCCAAGCAGAGGGTTCCTACAATGAGCAGTTCTTC.

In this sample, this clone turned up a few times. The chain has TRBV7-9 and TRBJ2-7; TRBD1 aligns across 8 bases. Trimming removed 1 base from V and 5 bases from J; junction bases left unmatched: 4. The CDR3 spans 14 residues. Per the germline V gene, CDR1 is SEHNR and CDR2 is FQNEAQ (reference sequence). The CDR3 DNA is TGTGCCAGCAGCTTAGAGGGACAGGTTGACGAGCAGTACTTC. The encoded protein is CASSLEGQVDEQYF.

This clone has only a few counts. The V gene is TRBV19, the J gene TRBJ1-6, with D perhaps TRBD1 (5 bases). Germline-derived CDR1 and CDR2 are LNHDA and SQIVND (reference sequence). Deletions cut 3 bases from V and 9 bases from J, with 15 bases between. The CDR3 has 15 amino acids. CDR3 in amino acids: CASSISAGLGSPLHF. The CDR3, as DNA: TGTGCCAGTAGTATCTCGGCAGGGCTCGGTTCACCCCTCCACTTT.

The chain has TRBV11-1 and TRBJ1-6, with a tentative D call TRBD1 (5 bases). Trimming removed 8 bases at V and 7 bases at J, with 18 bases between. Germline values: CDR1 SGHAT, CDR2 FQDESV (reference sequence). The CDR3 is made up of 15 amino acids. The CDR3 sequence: CASSKSGLGNSPLHF. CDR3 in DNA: TGTGCCAGCTCTAAGTCGGGACTGGGGAATTCACCCCTCCACTTT.

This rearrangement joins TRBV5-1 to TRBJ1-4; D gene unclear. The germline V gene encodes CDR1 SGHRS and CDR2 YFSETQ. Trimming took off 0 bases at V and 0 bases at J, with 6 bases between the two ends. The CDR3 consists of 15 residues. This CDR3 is CASSLAVSTNEKLFF. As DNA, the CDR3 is TGCGCCAGCAGCTTGGCCGTGTCAACTAATGAAAAACTGTTTTTT.

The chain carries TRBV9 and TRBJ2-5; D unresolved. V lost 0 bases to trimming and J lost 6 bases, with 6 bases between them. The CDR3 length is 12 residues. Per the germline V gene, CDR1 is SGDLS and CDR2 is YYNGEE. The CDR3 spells CASSVGAKTQYF. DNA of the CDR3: TGTGCCAGCAGCGTAGGGGCAAAGACCCAGTACTTC.

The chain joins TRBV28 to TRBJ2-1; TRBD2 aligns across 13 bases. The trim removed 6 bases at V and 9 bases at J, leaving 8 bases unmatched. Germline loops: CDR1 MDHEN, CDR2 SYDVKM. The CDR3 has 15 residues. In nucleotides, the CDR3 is TGTGCCAGCAGGGGGGGACTAGCGGGATCGGTTGAGCAGTTCTTC. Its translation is CASRGGLAGSVEQFF.

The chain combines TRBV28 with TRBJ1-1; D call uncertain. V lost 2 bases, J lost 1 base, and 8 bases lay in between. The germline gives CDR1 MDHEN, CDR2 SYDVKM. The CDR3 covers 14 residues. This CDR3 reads CASSLTRSNTEAFF. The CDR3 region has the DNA TGTGCCAGCAGTTTAACGCGGTCGAACACTGAAGCTTTCTTT.

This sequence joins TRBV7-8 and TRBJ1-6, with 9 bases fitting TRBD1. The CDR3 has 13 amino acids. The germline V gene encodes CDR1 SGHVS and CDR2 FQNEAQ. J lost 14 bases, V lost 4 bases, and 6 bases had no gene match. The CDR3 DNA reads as TGTGCCAGCAGCTCCCGGGACAGGGAGGCCCTCCACTTT. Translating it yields CASSSRDREALHF.

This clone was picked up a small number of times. The chain's CDR3 is CASSQVASGTYEQYF. CDR3 coding DNA: TGTGCCAGCAGCCAAGTGGCTAGCGGAACCTACGAGCAGTACTTC. The chain carries TRBV4-2 and TRBJ2-7, with TRBD2 identical over 7 bases. The CDR3 loop spans 15 amino acids. The germline gives CDR1 LGHNA, CDR2 YNFKEQ. The V gene end was trimmed by 1 base and the J gene end by 2 bases; junction bases not matched to a gene: 5.

In DNA, the CDR3 is TGTGCCAGCAGTCGCGGACAGGGGGGCTACGAGCAGTACTTC. Its translation: CASSRGQGGYEQYF. This rearrangement joins TRBV27 to TRBJ2-7; 10 bases match TRBD1. CDR1 MNHEY and CDR2 SMNVEV come from the germline V gene (reference sequence). CDR3 size: 14 residues. J lost 3 bases, V lost 5 bases, and 4 bases had no gene match.

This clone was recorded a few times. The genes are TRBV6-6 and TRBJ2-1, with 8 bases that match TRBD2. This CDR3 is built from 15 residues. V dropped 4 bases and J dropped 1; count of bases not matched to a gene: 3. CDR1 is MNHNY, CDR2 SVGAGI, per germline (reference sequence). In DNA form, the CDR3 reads TGTGCCAGCAGTTCCGGGGGGGGGTCCTACAATGAGCAGTTCTTC. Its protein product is CASSSGGGSYNEQFF.

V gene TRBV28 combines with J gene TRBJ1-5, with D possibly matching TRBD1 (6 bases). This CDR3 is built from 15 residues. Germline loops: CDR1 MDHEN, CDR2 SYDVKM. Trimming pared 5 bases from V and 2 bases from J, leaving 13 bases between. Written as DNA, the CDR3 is TGTGCCAGCAGTATACAGGGTTGGGGCAATCAGCCCCAGCATTTT. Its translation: CASSIQGWGNQPQHF.

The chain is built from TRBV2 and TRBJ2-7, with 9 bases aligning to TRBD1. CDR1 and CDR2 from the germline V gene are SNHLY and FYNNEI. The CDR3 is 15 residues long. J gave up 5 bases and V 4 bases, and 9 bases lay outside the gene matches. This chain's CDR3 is CASSAPDRGKDEQYF. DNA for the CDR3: TGTGCCAGCAGTGCACCGGACAGGGGTAAAGACGAGCAGTACTTC.

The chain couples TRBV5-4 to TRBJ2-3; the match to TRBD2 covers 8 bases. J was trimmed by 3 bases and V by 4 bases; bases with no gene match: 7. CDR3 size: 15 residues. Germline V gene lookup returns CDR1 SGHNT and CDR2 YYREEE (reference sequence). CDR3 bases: TGTGCCAGCAGCGAGATACTAGCGGAAACAGATACGCAGTATTTT. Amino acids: CASSEILAETDTQYF.